The clone carrying this TCR beta chain was seen once. The CDR3 is made up of 14 amino acids. Per the germline V gene, CDR1 is LNHDA and CDR2 is SQIVND (reference sequence). Losses at the gene ends were 7 bases for V and 6 bases for J; bases not matched to a gene: 11. TCRdb keeps only in-frame clones here, not all; method: immunoSEQ multiplex PCR. The table lists approximately 150,000 clones, roughly 88% of them singletons. The record originates from a study of control samples from healthy donors and cancer patients. J is TRBJ1-1 and V is TRBV19; TRBD1 agrees at 7 bases. The clonotype originates from a man younger than 30 in good health. Sequencing used blood. Written as DNA, the CDR3 is TGTGCCAGTACCGAGGACAGGAAGAGCGCTGAAGCTTTCTTT. It encodes CASTEDRKSAEAFF.